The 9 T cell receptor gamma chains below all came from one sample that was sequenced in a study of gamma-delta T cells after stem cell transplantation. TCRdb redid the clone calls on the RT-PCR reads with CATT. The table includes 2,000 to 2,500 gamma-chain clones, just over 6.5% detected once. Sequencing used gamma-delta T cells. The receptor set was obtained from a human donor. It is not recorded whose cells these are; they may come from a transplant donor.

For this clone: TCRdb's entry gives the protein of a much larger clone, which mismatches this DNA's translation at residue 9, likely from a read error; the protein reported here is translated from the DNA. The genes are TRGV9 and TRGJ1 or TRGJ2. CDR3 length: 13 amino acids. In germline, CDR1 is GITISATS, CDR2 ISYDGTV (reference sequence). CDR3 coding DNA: TGTGCCTTGTGGGAGCCCTATTATTGTAAGAAACTCTTT. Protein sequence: CALWEPYYCKKLF.

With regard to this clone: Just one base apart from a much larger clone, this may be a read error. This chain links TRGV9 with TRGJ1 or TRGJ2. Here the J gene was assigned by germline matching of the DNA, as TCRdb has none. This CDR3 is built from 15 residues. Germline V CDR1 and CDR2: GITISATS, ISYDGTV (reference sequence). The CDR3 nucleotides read TGTGCCTGGTGGGAGGTGTTAAAGGAGAATTATAAGAAACTCTTT. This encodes CAWWEVLKENYKKLF.

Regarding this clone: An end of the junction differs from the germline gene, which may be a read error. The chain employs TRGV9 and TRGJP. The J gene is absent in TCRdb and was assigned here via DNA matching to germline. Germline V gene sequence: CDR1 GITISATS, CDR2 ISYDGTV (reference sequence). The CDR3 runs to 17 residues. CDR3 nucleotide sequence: TGTGCCTTGTGGGAGGTAAGAGAGGAGTTGGGAAAAAAAATCAAGGTATTT. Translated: CALWEVREELGKKIKVF.

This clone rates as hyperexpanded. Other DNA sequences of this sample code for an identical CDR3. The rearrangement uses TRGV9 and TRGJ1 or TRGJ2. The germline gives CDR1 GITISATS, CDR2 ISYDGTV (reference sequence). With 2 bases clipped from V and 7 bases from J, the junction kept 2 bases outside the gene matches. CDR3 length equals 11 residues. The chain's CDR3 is CALWEEYKKLF. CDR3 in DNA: TGTGCCTTGTGGGAGGAATATAAGAAACTCTTT.

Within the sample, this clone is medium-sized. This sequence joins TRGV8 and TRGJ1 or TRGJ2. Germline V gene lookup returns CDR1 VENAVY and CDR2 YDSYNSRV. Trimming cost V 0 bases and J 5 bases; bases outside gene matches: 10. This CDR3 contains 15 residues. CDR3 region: CATWDRLVFDYKKLF. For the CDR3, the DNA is TGTGCCACCTGGGATAGGCTCGTGTTTGATTATAAGAAACTCTTT.

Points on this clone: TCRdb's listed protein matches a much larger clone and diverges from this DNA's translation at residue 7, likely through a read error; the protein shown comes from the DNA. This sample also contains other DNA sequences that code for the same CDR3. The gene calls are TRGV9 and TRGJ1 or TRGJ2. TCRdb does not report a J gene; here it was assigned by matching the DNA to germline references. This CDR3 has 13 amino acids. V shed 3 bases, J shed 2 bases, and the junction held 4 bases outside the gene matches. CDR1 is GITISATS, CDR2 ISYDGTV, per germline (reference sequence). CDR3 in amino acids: CALWEPDYYKKLF. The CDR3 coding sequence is TGTGCCTTGTGGGAGCCGGATTATTATAAGAAACTCTTT.

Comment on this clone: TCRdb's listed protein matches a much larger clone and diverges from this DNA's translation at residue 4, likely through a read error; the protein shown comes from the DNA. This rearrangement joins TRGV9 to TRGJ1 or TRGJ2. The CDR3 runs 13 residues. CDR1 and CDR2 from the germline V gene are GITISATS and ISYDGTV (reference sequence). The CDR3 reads CALLEPYYYKKLF. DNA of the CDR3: TGTGCCTTGTTGGAGCCCTATTATTATAAGAAACTCTTT.

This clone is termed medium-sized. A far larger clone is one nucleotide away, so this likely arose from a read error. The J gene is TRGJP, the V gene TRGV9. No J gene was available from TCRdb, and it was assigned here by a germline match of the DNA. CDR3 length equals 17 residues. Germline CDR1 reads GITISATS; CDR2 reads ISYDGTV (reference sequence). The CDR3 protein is CALWEVVRELGKKNKVF. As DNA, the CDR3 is TGTGCCTTGTGGGAGGTGGTAAGGGAGTTGGGCAAAAAAAACAAGGTATTT.

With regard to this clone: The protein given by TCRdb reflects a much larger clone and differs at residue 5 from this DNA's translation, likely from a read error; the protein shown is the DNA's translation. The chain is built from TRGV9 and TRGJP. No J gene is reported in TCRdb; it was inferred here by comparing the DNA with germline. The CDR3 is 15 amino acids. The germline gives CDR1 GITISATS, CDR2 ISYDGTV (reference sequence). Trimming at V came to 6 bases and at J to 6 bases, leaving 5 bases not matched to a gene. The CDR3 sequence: CALWKRELGKKIKVF. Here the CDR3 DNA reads TGTGCCTTGTGGAAGCGAGAGTTGGGCAAAAAAATCAAGGTATTT.